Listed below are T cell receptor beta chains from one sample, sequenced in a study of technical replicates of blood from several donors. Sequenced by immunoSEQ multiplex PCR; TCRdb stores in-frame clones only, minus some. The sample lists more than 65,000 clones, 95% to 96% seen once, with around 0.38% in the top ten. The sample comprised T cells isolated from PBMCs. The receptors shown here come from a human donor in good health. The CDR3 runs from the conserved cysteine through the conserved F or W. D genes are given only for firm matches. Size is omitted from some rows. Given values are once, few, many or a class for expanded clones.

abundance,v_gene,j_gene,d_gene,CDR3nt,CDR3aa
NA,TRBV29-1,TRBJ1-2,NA,TGCAGCGTTGAACACCCCCGGGGGGCGGTAAACTATGGCTACACCTTC,CSVEHPRGAVNYGYTF
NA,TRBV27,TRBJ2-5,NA,TGTGCCAGCAGTTTCCGGAGGGCCGGTGAGACCCAGTACTTC,CASSFRRAGETQYF
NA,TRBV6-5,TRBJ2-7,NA,TGTGCCAGCAGTTACCGTGGCCAAAGCTCCTACGAGCAGTACTTC,CASSYRGQSSYEQYF
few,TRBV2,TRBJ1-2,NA,TGTGCCAGCACCGGGGGTAGAGGGAACGGCTACACCTTC,CASTGGRGNGYTF
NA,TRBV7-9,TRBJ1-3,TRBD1,TGTGCCAGCAGCTGGACAGGGAGCTCTGGAAACACCATATATTTT,CASSWTGSSGNTIYF
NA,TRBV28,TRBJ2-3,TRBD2,TGTGCCAGCAGCCCGACTAGCGCTTACACAGATACGCAGTATTTT,CASSPTSAYTDTQYF
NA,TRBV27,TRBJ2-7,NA,TGTGCCAGCAGTTTTGCGGGCCCCTACGAGCAGTACTTC,CASSFAGPYEQYF
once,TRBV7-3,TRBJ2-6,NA,TGTGCCAGCAGCCAAGGACTATCCTCTGGGGCCAACGTCCTGACTTTC,CASSQGLSSGANVLTF
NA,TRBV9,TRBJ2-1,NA,TGTGCCAGCAGCGTCCAAGGGAGCTCCTACAATGAGCAGTTCTTC,CASSVQGSSYNEQFF
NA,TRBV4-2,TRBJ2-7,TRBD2,TGTGCCAGCAGCCAAGATCAGTATAGCGGGGAATTCTCCTACGAGCAGTACTTC,CASSQDQYSGEFSYEQYF
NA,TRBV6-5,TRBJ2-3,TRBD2,TGTGCCAGCAGTAGCGGGAGGTTCACAGATACGCAGTATTTT,CASSSGRFTDTQYF
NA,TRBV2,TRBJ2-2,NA,TGTGCCAGCAGTGAGGCCTACACCGGGGAGCTGTTTTTT,CASSEAYTGELFF
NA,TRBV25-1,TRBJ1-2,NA,TGTGCCAGCAGTGAATATGGGCAAGGCTACACCTTC,CASSEYGQGYTF
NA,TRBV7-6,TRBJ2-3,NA,TGTGCCAGCAGCTTAGTATTGACAGGAGATACGCAGTATTTT,CASSLVLTGDTQYF
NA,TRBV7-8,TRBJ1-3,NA,TGTGCCAGCAGCTTAGCGCAGGGATCTGGAAACACCATATATTTT,CASSLAQGSGNTIYF
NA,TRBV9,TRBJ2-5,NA,TGTGCCAGCAGCGGATCCGCAGGAGGCCAGACCCAGTACTTC,CASSGSAGGQTQYF
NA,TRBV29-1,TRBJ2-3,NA,TGCAGCGTTGACGCTAGCGGCACAGATACGCAGTATTTT,CSVDASGTDTQYF
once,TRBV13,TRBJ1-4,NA,TGTGCCAGCAGCTTTCAACAGCTCGGTGAAAAACTGTTTTTT,CASSFQQLGEKLFF
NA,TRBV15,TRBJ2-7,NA,TGTGCCACCAGCAGAGATGTTGGGCCCTACGAGCAGTACTTC,CATSRDVGPYEQYF
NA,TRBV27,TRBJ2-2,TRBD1,TGTGCCAGCAGTTTTGTCCACAGGGGCACCGGGGAGCTGTTTTTT,CASSFVHRGTGELFF
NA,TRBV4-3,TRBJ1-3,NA,TGCGCCAGCAGCCAAGCCCCTGCCAGCTCTGGAAACACCATATATTTT,CASSQAPASSGNTIYF
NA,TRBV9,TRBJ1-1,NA,TGTGCCAGCAGCGTAGATCTGGCAGGAGGTAGGAACACTGAAGCTTTCTTT,CASSVDLAGGRNTEAFF
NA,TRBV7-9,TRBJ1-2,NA,TGTGCCAGCAGCTTAGAAGACGGGGTCTATGGCTACACCTTC,CASSLEDGVYGYTF
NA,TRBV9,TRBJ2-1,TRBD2,TGTGCCAGCAGCGTAGGTCTGCGGGAGGGTTACAATGAGCAGTTCTTC,CASSVGLREGYNEQFF
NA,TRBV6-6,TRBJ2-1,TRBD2,TGTGCCAGCAGTTATAGCGGGAGTAGCAACAATGAGCAGTTCTTC,CASSYSGSSNNEQFF
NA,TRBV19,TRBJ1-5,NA,TGTGCCAGTAGACAGGGTAATCAGCCCCAGCATTTT,CASRQGNQPQHF
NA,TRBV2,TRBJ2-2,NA,TGTGCCAGCAGTGACGGGGGGCGAAGGGACACCGGGGAGCTGTTTTTT,CASSDGGRRDTGELFF
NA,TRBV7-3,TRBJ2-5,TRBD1,TGTGCCAGCAGCTTAACAGGGGGCTTGGAGACCCAGTACTTC,CASSLTGGLETQYF
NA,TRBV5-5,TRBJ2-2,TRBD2,TGTGCCAGCAGCGTGGGACTACACACCGGGGAGCTGTTTTTT,CASSVGLHTGELFF
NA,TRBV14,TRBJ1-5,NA,TGTGCCAGCAGCCCGGAGGAGCCCCAGCATTTT,CASSPEEPQHF
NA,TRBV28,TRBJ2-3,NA,TGTGCCAGCACCCTTACTAGCACAGATACGCAGTATTTT,CASTLTSTDTQYF
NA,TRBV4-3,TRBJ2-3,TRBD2,TGCGCCAGCAGCCAAGATTTAGCGGGCTATACAGATACGCAGTATTTT,CASSQDLAGYTDTQYF
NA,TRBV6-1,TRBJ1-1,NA,TGTGCCAGCAGTGAAGCCTTCACTGAAGCTTTCTTT,CASSEAFTEAFF
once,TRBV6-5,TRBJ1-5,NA,TGTGCCAGCAGCCCCCGTGACAGAATCTATCAGCCCCAGCATTTT,CASSPRDRIYQPQHF
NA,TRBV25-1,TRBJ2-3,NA,TGTGCCACCATTGGAGGAGATACGCAGTATTTT,CATIGGDTQYF
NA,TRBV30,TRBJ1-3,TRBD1,TGTGGAAGGACAGGGCTAAAGGACACCATATATTTT,CGRTGLKDTIYF
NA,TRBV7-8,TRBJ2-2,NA,TGTGCCAGCAGCTCTGCCGGAGGGATTTCCACCGGGGAGCTGTTTTTT,CASSSAGGISTGELFF
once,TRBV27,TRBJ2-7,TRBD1,TGTGCCAGCAGTTTAGACAGGGCGGCATACGAGCAGTACTTC,CASSLDRAAYEQYF
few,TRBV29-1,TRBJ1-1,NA,TGCAGCGTTGAAACAGGGATGGAAGCAGCTTTCTTT,CSVETGMEAAFF
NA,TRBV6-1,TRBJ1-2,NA,TGTGCCAGCAGTGAAGTCCGGGACACGGTAGGGTATGGCTACACCTTC,CASSEVRDTVGYGYTF
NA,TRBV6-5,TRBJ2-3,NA,TGTGCCAGCAGTTACGGGCTCTTAGGGGACACAGATACGCAGTATTTT,CASSYGLLGDTDTQYF
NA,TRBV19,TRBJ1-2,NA,TGTGCCAGCAACTTCGGGTCCTCGTCTGGCTACACCTTC,CASNFGSSSGYTF
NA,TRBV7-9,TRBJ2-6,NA,TGTGCCAGCAGCGCCTCAGGGGCTGGGGCCAACGTCCTGACTTTC,CASSASGAGANVLTF
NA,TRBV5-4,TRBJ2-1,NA,TGTGCCAGCAGCTCCCAGGCGGGATCACACTACAATGAGCAGTTCTTC,CASSSQAGSHYNEQFF
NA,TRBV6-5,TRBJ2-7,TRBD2,TGTGCCAGCAGCCTCCGGGGGACTAGGTTTGAGCAGTACTTC,CASSLRGTRFEQYF
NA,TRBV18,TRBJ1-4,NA,TGTGCCAGCCCCTCCGCCGAGGGAAAACTGTTTTTT,CASPSAEGKLFF
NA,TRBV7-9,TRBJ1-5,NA,TGTGCCAGCAGCTTCTATGCAGGGTCGGGCAATCAGCCCCAGCATTTT,CASSFYAGSGNQPQHF
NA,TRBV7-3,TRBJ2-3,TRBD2,TGTGCCAGCAGCCCCTTAGCGGGAGGAGCAGATACGCAGTATTTT,CASSPLAGGADTQYF
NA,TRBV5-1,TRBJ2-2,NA,TGCGCCAGCAGCTTGAACAGCCCGAACACCGGGGAGCTGTTTTTT,CASSLNSPNTGELFF
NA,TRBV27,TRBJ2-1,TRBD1,TGTGCCAGCAGTCCCGGACAGGGATTCCAAGATGAGCAGTTCTTC,CASSPGQGFQDEQFF